This TCR beta chain was captured in a study of T-cell memory formation after mild COVID-19. Study-wide results and limits: Contracting clones from day 15 to 85 had balanced CD4/CD8; later expanders favoured CD4+.

One entry per CDR3 protein, called by TCRdb with MiXCR from the 5' RACE reads. This table holds some 450,000 distinct CDR3 sequences, around 20% found once. As for this clonotype: Its cognate antigen is unknown.

V dropped 0 bases and J dropped 6 bases, with 12 bases sitting between them. This CDR3 is 13 amino acids long. Germline loops: CDR1 GTSNPN, CDR2 SVGIG (reference sequence). The rearrangement uses TRBV30 and TRBJ2-7; perhaps TRBD2 as D (7 bases). The clonotype was recovered from an adult woman who had mild COVID-19 (a few samples of this study predate the infection). Cell type and time point are not known. The sample comprised PBMCs or a T cell subset sorted from them (not recorded which). In DNA form, the CDR3 reads TGTGCCTGGAGTGTAATCGGGGGGCGCGAGCAGTACTTC. Its translation: CAWSVIGGREQYF.